The sequence of this T cell receptor beta chain was determined in a study of T cell changes during pregnancy in multiple sclerosis. Germline lookup yields CDR1 SGHVS and CDR2 FQNEAQ. V gave up 3 bases and J gave up 2 bases; unmatched junction bases: 6. The CDR3 is 17 residues long. Generated by immunoSEQ multiplex PCR, the TCRdb table keeps only in-frame clones and is missing some. Of more than 45,000 clones listed, around 90% were seen once; the top ten hold approximately 0.29%. The TCR comes from a female donor with multiple sclerosis, enrolled in a pregnancy study. The starting material was CD4+ T cells from peripheral blood mononuclear cells, obtained in the second trimester of pregnancy. The chain links TRBV7-8 to TRBJ2-1; 11 bases align to TRBD2. The CDR3 region has the DNA TGTGCCAGCAGCTTTTTAGCGGGGGGGCCTCCCTACAATGAGCAGTTCTTC. Translated, it gives CASSFLAGGPPYNEQFF.